These 8 T cell receptor beta chains originate from one sample sequenced in a study of cytomegalovirus exposure and HLA in healthy donors. The PCR made use of 60 Vbeta and 13 Jbeta primers. Using immunoSEQ multiplex PCR, the repertoire was profiled, and TCRdb retains in-frame clones only, with some absent. Of about 190,000 clones in the sample, approximately 82% were seen once. The specimen sequenced was PBMCs. The receptors here all came from a woman in her 30s in good health and CMV-seronegative.

The chain employs TRBV28 and TRBJ1-2; a possible D gene is TRBD1 (6 bases). The CDR3 has 15 residues. The germline gives CDR1 MDHEN, CDR2 SYDVKM. V was cut by 8 bases and J by 0 bases, with 16 bases left in between. The CDR3 DNA reads as TGTGCCAGCGGGGGCGAGGGCGCCTCTAACTATGGCTACACCTTC. Translating gives CASGGEGASNYGYTF.

The V gene is TRBV5-1, the J gene TRBJ2-1, with 8 bases aligning to TRBD2. The CDR3 consists of 14 residues. Germline trimming cut 3 bases from V and 4 bases from J; bases unmatched to any gene: 3. CDR1 is SGHRS and CDR2 is YFSETQ in the germline V gene. The CDR3 loop is CASSSGLVYNEQFF. As DNA, the CDR3 is TGCGCCAGCAGCTCGGGACTAGTTTACAATGAGCAGTTCTTC. Full variable domain (outside the CDR3, taken from reference TRBV5-1 and TRBJ2-1): KAGVTQTPRYLIKTRGQQVTLSCSPISGHRSVSWYQQTPGQGLQFLFEYFSETQRNKGNFPGRFSGRQFSNSRSEMNVSTLELGDSALYLCASSSGLVYNEQFFGPGTRLTVL.

The chain recombines TRBV2 with TRBJ2-3; 9 bases are shared with TRBD2. The CDR3 loop spans 16 amino acids. Germline lookup yields CDR1 SNHLY and CDR2 FYNNEI. V lost 6 bases and J lost 3; bases outside the gene matches: 10. CDR3 amino acids: CASSSQPLAGTDTQYF. The CDR3 DNA reads TGTGCCAGCAGCTCCCAACCACTAGCGGGTACAGATACGCAGTATTTT.

V and J are TRBV11-2 and TRBJ2-5; D is ambiguous. The germline CDR1 and CDR2 sequences are SGHAT and FQNNGV. The CDR3 is 15 amino acids. V lost 6 bases, J lost 4 bases, and 18 bases lay in between. The CDR3 region is CASSTNHSPLETQYF. CDR3 nucleotide sequence: TGTGCCAGCAGTACGAACCACTCCCCCTTAGAGACCCAGTACTTC. Together with reference TRBV11-2 and TRBJ2-5, the CDR3 gives the full variable domain: EAGVAQSPRYKIIEKRQSVAFWCNPISGHATLYWYQQILGQGPKLLIQFQNNGVVDDSQLPKDRFSAERLKGVDSTLKIQPAKLEDSAVYLCASSTNHSPLETQYFGPGTRLLVL.

This clone was counted between two and nine times. CDR3 sequence: CASSTGGGRETQYF. CDR3 coding DNA: TGTGCCAGTAGTACAGGGGGCGGTCGGGAGACCCAGTACTTC. This chain links TRBV19 with TRBJ2-5, with 8 bases identical to TRBD1. Germline V lookup: CDR1 LNHDA, CDR2 SQIVND (reference sequence). Losses at the gene ends were 4 bases for V and 5 bases for J; bases not matched to a gene: 6. The CDR3 consists of 14 residues.

This clone turned up a few times. The CDR3 DNA sequence: TGTGCCAGCAGTTCCGCGGGACAGGGGGACTATGGCTACACCTTC. Protein product: CASSSAGQGDYGYTF. The J gene is TRBJ1-2, the V gene TRBV28, with 11 bases that match TRBD1. With 4 bases clipped from V and 3 bases from J, the junction kept 4 bases outside the gene matches. The CDR3 is 15 residues long. Germline CDR1 reads MDHEN; CDR2 reads SYDVKM.

This clone was seen once. The rearrangement uses TRBV28 and TRBJ1-5, with 8 bases aligning to TRBD1. The CDR3 consists of 14 residues. CDR1 MDHEN and CDR2 SYDVKM come from the germline V gene. J gave up 6 bases and V 6 bases, and 7 bases lay outside the gene matches. CDR3 amino acids: CASRGTGRGQPQHF. The CDR3 DNA follows: TGTGCCAGCAGGGGGACAGGTCGGGGTCAGCCCCAGCATTTT.

The V and J genes are TRBV18 and TRBJ2-3, with 7 positions matching TRBD1. V lost 6 bases to trimming and J lost 0 bases; unmatched junction nucleotides: 15. Germline V gene lookup returns CDR1 KGHSH and CDR2 LQKENI. This CDR3 contains 18 residues. CDR3 residues: CASSRDSLVTPSTDTQYF. DNA for the CDR3: TGTGCCAGCTCTCGGGACAGCCTAGTCACACCTAGCACAGATACGCAGTATTTT.